This T cell receptor (beta chain) emerged from a study of T-cell memory formation after mild COVID-19. In regard to this clonotype: The antigen is undetermined.

Study conclusions and caveats: Largely, contracting CD4+ clones fell within CM and EM, and contracting CD8+ clones within EMRA.

TCRdb processed the 5' RACE reads anew with MiXCR; each CDR3 protein has one entry. There are under 650,000 distinct CDR3 sequences in the sample; about 20% occur only once, and 12% lies in the top ten. The trim removed 3 bases at V and 1 base at J, leaving 10 bases unmatched. The CDR3 totals 16 residues. Germline values: CDR1 DFQATT, CDR2 SNEGSKA (reference sequence). The specimen was PBMCs or a T cell subset sorted from them (not recorded which). The rearrangement uses TRBV20-1 and TRBJ1-1, with 8 bases aligning to TRBD1. This TCR was recovered from an adult woman who had mild COVID-19 (a few samples of this study predate the infection). Cell type and time point are not known. CDR3 amino acids: CSARAPGQGSNTEAFF. DNA for the CDR3: TGCAGTGCTAGGGCGCCTGGACAGGGCTCGAACACTGAAGCTTTCTTT.